The rows below give T cell receptor beta chains drawn from one sample of a study of glioma-infiltrating T cells. MiXCR, run by TCRdb on the multiplex PCR reads, gives a single entry per CDR3 protein. Seen here are under 200,000 distinct CDR3 sequences, more than 35% observed once, and the top ten hold over 4%. The sequenced material came from glioma tissue, nonneoplastic brain tissue, or PBMCs (not recorded which). These receptors were collected from a human donor with low-grade glioma or glioblastoma, undergoing nonglioma brain surgery, or in good health (not recorded which). Each CDR3 is given with its conserved first and last residue. The D gene is left open where the match is weak. Some rows mark clone size as missing; the rest say once, few, many or name a class of expanded clone.

V gene	clone size	J gene	D gene	CDR3 DNA	CDR3 protein
TRBV2	many	TRBJ2-3	-	TGTGCCAGCAGTGAGAGTATCACAGATACGCAGTATTTT	CASSESITDTQYF
TRBV28	many	TRBJ1-2	-	TGTGCCAGCACAGGGGATATTAACTATGGCTACACCTTC	CASTGDINYGYTF
TRBV12-3/TRBV12-4	few	TRBJ1-1	-	TGTGCCAGCAGCCTTGTCCCGAGAGGGTACACTGAAGCTTTCTTT	CASSLVPRGYTEAFF
TRBV4-1	-	TRBJ2-3	TRBD2	TGCGCCAGCAGCCAACCTACACGCAGAAGCGGGAGGAACTATACGCAGTATTTT	CASSQPTRRSGRNYTQYF
TRBV2	-	TRBJ2-5	-	TGTGCCAGAGGGAAAGGCCGTCAAGAGACCCAGTACTTC	CARGKGRQETQYF
TRBV27	many	TRBJ1-1	-	TGTGCCAGCAGTCCTCCCGGGGGGAGAGGCACTGAAGCTTTCTTT	CASSPPGGRGTEAFF
TRBV6-1	-	TRBJ2-3	TRBD1	TGTGCCATCAGCCCGGGACAGGGTGTAGTCACAGATACGCAGTATTTT	CAISPGQGVVTDTQYF
TRBV7-9	-	TRBJ2-1	-	TGTGCTAGCAGCTACTGGGACCACAATGAGCAGTTCTTC	CASSYWDHNEQFF
TRBV28	-	TRBJ2-1	TRBD2	TGTGCCAGAACCTCAACTAGCGGGAGTGGAGAGCAGTTATTC	CARTSTSGSGEQLF
TRBV5-1	-	TRBJ1-2	TRBD1	TGCGCCAGCAGCCCAAGGACAGGGGTGAGCTATGGCTACAGCTTC	CASSPRTGVSYGYSF
TRBV6-2/TRBV6-3	-	TRBJ2-1	TRBD2	TGTGCCAGCAGCCAAGAGCAGCGGGAGAGAATTGAGCAGTTCTTC	CASSQEQRERIEQFF
TRBV20-1	many	TRBJ2-7	-	TGCAGTGCTAGAGATCTTGGCGCTACAACCTACGAGCAGTACTTC	CSARDLGATTYEQYF
TRBV5-1	many	TRBJ1-1	-	TGTGCCAGCAGCTTGCGGGGGGGCACTGAAGCTTTCTTT	CASSLRGGTEAFF
TRBV14	few	TRBJ2-1	-	TGTGCCAGCAGCCGGTCTCAGGGCCTCAAAGGGCAGTTCTTC	CASSRSQGLKGQFF
TRBV7-2	-	TRBJ2-1	-	TGTGCCAGCAGCCCGTACATATTAGCAGGCTCCTACAATGAGCAGTTCTTC	CASSPYILAGSYNEQFF
TRBV6-1	-	TRBJ2-7	-	TGTGCCAGCAGCGTATCAGGGGGAGGGTACTACGAGGAGTACTTC	CASSVSGGGYYEEYF
TRBV2	-	TRBJ2-3	TRBD2	TGTGCCAGCAGTGCTGCTAGCGGTCACAGCACAGATACGCAGTATTTT	CASSAASGHSTDTQYF
TRBV6-1	many	TRBJ2-1	TRBD1	TGTGCCAGCAGTGAATATGGACAGGAGTACAATGAGCAGTTCTTC	CASSEYGQEYNEQFF
TRBV19	-	TRBJ2-1	-	TGTGCCAGTAGTATAGTCCACCGCAATGAGCAGTTCTTC	CASSIVHRNEQFF
TRBV20-1	-	TRBJ1-5	-	TGCAGCGCACGCCGGGACAACTATATCAATCAGCCCCAGCATTTT	CSARRDNYINQPQHF
TRBV7-2	many	TRBJ2-5	-	TGTGCCAGCAGCTTAGGAGTGAAGGAGACCCAGTACTTC	CASSLGVKETQYF
TRBV6-1	few	TRBJ2-7	-	TGTGCCAGCAGCTTAGAACCCTCGGGATACGAGCAGTACTTC	CASSLEPSGYEQYF
TRBV27	many	TRBJ2-7	TRBD2	TGTGCCAGCAGTCCAAGAGCGGGAGCATCCCACGAGCAGTACTTC	CASSPRAGASHEQYF
TRBV14	-	TRBJ2-6	-	TGTGCCAGCAGCCCCCTGCCGGCAGGGCTCATTTCTGGGGCCAACGTCCTGACTTTC	CASSPLPAGLISGANVLTF
TRBV2	-	TRBJ2-3	-	TGTGCCAGCGGTCAGGACACTCACACAGATACGCAGTATTTT	CASGQDTHTDTQYF
TRBV19	-	TRBJ2-3	-	TGTGCCAGTAGTATTCGAGGAGGAGATAGCACAGATACGCAGTATTTT	CASSIRGGDSTDTQYF
TRBV6-1	few	TRBJ1-2	TRBD1	TGTGCCAGCAGCCTCTCCGGGGACAGGGCACGCTACACCTTC	CASSLSGDRARYTF